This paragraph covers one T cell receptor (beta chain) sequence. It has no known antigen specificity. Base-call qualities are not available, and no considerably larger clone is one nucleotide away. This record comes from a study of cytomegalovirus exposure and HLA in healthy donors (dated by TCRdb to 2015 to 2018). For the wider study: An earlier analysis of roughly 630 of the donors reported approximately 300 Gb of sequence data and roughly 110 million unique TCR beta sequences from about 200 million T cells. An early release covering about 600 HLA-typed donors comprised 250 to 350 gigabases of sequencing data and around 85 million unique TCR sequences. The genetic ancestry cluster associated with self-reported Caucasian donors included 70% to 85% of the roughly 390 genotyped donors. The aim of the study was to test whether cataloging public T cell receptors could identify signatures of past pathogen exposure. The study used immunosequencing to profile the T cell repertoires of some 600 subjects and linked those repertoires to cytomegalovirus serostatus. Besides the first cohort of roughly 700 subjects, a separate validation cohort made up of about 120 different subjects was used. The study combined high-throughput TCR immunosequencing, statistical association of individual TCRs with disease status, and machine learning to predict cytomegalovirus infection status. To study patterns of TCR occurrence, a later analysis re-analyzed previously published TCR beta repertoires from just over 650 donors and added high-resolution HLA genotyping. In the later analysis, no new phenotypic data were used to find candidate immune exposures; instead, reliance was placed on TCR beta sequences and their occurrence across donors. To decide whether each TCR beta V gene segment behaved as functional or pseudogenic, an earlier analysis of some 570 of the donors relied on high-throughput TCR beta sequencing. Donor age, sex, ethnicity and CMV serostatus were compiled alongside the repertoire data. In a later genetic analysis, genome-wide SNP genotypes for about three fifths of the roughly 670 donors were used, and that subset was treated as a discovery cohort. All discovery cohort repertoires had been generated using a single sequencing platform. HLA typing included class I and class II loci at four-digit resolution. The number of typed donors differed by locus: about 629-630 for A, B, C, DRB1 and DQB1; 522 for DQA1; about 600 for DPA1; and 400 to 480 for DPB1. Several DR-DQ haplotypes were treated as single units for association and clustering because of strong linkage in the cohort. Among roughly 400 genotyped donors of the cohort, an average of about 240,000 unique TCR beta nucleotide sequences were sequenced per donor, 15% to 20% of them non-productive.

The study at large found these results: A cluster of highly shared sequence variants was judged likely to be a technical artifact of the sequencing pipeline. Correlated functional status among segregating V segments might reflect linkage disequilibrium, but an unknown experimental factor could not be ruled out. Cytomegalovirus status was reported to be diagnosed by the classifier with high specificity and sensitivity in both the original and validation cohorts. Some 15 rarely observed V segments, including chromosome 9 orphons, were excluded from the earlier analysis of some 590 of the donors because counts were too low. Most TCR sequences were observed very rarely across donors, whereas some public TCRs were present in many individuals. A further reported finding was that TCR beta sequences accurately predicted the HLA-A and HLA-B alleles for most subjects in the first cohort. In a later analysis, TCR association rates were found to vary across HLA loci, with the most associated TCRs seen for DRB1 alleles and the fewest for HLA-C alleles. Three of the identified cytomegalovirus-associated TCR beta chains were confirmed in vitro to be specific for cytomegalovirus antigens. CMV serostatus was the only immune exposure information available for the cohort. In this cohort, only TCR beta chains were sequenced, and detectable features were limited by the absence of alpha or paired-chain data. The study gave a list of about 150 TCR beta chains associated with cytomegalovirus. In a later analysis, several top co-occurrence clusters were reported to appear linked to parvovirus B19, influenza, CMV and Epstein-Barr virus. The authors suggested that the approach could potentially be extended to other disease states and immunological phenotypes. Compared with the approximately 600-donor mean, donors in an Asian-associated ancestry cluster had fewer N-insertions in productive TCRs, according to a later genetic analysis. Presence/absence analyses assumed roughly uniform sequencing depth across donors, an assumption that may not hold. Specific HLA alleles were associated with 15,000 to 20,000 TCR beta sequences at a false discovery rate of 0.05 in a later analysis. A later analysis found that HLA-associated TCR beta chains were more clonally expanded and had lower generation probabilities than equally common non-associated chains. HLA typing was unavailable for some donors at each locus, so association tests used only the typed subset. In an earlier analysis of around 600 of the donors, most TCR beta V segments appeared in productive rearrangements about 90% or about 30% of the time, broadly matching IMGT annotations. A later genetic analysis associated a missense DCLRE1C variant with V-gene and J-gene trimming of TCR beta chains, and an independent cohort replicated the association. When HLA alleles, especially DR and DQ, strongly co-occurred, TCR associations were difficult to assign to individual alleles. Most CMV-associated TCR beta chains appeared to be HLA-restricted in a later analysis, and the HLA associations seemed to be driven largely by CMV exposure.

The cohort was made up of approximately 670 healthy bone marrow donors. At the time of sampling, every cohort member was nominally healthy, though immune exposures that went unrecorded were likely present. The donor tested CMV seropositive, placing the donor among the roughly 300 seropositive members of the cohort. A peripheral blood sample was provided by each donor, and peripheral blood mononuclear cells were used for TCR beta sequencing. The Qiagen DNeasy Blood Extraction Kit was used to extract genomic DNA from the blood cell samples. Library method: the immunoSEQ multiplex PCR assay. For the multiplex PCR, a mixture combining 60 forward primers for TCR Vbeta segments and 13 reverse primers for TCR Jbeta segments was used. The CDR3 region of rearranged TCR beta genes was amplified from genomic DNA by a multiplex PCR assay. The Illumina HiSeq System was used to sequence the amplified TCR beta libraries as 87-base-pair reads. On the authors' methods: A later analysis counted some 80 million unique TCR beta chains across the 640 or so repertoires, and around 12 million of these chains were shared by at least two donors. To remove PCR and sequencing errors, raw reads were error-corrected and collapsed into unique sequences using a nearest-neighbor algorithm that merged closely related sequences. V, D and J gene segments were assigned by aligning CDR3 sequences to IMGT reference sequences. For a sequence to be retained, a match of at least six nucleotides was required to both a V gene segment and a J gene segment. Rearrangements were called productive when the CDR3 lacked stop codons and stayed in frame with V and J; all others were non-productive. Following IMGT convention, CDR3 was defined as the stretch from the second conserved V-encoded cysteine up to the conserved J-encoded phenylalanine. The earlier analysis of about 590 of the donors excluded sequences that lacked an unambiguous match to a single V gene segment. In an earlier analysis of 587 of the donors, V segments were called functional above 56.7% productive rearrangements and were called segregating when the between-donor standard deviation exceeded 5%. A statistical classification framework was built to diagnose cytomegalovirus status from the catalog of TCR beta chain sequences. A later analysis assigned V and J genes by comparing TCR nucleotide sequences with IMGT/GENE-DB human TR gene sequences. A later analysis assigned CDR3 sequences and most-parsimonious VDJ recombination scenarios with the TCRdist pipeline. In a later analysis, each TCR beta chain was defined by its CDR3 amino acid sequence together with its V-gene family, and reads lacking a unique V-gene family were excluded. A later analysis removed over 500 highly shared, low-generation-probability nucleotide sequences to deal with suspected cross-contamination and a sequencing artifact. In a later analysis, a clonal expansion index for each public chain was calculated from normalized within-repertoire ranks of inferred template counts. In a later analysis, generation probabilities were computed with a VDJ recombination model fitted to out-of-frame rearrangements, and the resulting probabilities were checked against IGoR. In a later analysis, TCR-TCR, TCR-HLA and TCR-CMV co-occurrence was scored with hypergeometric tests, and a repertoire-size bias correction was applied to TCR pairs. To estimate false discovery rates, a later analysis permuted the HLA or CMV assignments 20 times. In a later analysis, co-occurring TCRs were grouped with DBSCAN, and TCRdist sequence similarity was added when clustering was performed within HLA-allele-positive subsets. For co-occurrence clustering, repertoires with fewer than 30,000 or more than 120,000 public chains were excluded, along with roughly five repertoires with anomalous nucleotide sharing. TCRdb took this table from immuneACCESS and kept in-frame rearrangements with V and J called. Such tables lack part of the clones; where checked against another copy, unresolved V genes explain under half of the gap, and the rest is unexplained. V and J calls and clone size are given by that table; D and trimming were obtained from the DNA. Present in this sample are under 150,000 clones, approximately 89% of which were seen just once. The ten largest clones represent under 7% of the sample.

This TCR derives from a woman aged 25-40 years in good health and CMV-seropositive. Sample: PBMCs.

In nucleotide form, the sequence is TGTGCCAGCAGGGGGGGACAGGCCCGCTATGGCTACACCTTC. The translation is CASRGGQARYGYTF. The receptor chain draws on TRBV2 and TRBJ1-2, with 8 junctional bases fitting TRBD1. The cysteine opens and the phenylalanine closes a CDR3 of 14 amino acids. The kept DNA is CDR3 alone, 42 bases in frame from the first base. Trimmed from V: 6 bases; trimmed from J: 4 bases; junction bases lacking a gene match: 7. The germline V gene specifies SNHLY as CDR1 and FYNNEI as CDR2.